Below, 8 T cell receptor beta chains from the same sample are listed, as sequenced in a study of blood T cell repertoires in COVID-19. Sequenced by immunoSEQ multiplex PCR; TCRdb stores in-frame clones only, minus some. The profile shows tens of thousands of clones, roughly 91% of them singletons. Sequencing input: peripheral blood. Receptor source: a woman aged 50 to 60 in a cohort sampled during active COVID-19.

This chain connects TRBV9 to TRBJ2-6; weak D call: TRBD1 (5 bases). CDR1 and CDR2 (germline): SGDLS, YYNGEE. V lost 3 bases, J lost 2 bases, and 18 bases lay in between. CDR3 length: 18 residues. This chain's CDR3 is CASSASTRNRTGANVLTF. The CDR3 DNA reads TGTGCCAGCAGCGCCTCAACCCGAAACAGGACTGGGGCCAACGTCCTGACTTTC.

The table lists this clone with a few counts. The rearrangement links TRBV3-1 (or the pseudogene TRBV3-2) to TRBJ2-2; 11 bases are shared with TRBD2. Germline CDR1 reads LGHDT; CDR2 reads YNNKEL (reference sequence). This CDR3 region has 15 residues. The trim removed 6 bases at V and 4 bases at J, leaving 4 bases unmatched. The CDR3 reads CASRIAGGVTGELFF. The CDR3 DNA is TGTGCCAGCAGGATAGCGGGAGGGGTCACCGGGGAGCTGTTTTTT.

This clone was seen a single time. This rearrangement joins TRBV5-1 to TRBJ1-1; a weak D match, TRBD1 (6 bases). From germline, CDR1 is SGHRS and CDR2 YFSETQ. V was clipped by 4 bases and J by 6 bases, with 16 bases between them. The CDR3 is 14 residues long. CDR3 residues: CASSARQVTSEAFF. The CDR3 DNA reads TGCGCCAGCAGCGCCCGACAGGTAACCTCTGAAGCTTTCTTT.

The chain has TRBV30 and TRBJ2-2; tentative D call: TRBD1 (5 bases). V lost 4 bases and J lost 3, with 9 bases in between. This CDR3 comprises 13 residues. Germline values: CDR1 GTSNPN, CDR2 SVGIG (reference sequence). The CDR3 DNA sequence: TGTGCCTGGATGGGGCAGCACACCGGGGAGCTGTTTTTT. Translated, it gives CAWMGQHTGELFF.

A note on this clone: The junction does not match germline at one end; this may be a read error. The CDR3: CASSLALDRANTGELFF. The CDR3, as DNA: TGTGCTAGCAGCTTAGCATTGGACAGGGCGAACACCGGGGAGCTGTTTTTT. The J gene is TRBJ2-2, the V gene TRBV7-7, with 8 bases lining up with TRBD1. CDR1 SSHAT and CDR2 FNYEAQ come from the germline V gene (reference sequence). The CDR3 runs to 17 residues.

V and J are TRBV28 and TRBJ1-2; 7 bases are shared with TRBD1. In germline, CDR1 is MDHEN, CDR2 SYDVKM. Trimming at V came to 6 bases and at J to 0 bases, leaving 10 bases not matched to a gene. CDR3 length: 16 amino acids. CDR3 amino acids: CASRWDSSLANYGYTF. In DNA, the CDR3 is TGTGCCAGCAGATGGGACAGCTCCTTAGCTAACTATGGCTACACCTTC.

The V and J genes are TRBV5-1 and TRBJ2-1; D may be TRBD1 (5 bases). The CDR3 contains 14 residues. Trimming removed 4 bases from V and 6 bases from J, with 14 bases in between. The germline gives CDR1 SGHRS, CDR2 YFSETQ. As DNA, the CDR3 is TGCGCCAGCAGCCCCCAGGGTATTCCCAATGAGCAGTTCTTC. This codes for CASSPQGIPNEQFF.

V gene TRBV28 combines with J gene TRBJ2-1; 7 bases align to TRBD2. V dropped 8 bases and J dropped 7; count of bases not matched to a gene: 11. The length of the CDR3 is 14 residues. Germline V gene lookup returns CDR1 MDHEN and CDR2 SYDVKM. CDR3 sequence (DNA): TGTGCCAGCGCCGTATCCGGGAGGACGAATGAGCAGTTCTTC. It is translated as CASAVSGRTNEQFF.